This section outlines one T cell receptor beta chain sequence together with its context. The study ran its PCR with 60 Vbeta and 13 Jbeta primers. Sequenced by immunoSEQ multiplex PCR; TCRdb stores in-frame clones only, minus some. The profile covers roughly 160,000 clones, with roughly 76% appearing a single time and approximately 1.4% taken by the ten largest. Germline V CDR1 and CDR2: MNHEY, SVGAGI. This CDR3 region has 12 residues. V gave up 5 bases and J gave up 1 base, with 6 bases separating them. This entry belongs to a study of cytomegalovirus exposure and HLA in healthy donors. As for the study in general: Genotyping of 430 or so donors showed that 65% to 90% belonged to the Caucasian-associated ancestry cluster.

The specimen sequenced was PBMCs. The chain combines TRBV6-5 with TRBJ2-7, with D unclear. The clonotype originates from a man aged 60 to 75 in good health and CMV-seronegative. In DNA form, the CDR3 reads TGTGCCAGCAGTGGCGGATCCTACGAGCAGTACTTC. It is translated as CASSGGSYEQYF.